These T cell receptor beta chains were read from a single sample in a study of CD8 T cells in Susac syndrome. TCRdb reanalysed the immunoSEQ multiplex PCR reads using MiXCR and keeps one entry per CDR3 protein. This sample yields over 300,000 distinct CDR3 sequences, of which around 92% are seen a single time; over 0.065% belongs to the top ten. The specimen sequenced was CD4+ T cells from PBMCs. All receptors derive from a human donor with multiple sclerosis. The CDR3 runs from the conserved cysteine through the conserved F or W. D genes are given only for firm matches. Size is stated for part of the rows, as once, few or many counts, or as a class when the clone is expanded.

D gene	J gene	clone size	V gene	CDR3 DNA	CDR3 protein
-	TRBJ1-5	once	TRBV6-1	TGTGCCAGCACTTGGGGGTATAGCAATCAGCCCCAGCATTTT	CASTWGYSNQPQHF
-	TRBJ2-2	once	TRBV30	TGTGCCTGGAAATTATCCTGGGACGGGGAGCTGTTTTTT	CAWKLSWDGELFF
-	TRBJ2-3	-	TRBV7-2	TGTGCCAGCAGCCGCAATCCCGGTCTCCAGGGTGTAGATACGCAGTATTTT	CASSRNPGLQGVDTQYF
-	TRBJ2-3	once	TRBV5-6	TGTGCCAGCAGCTTGGGGGTCGGTAGAGGCACAGATACGCAGTATTTT	CASSLGVGRGTDTQYF
TRBD1	TRBJ1-6	-	TRBV5-1	TGCGCCAGCAGCCGGGACAGTCAGAATTCACCCCTCCACTTT	CASSRDSQNSPLHF
-	TRBJ2-1	-	TRBV11-1	TGTGCCAGCAGCTCCAACAGGGCCGGTGAGCAGTTCTTC	CASSSNRAGEQFF
TRBD1	TRBJ1-1	-	TRBV19	TGTGCCAGTAGTCCCTCGACCGACAGGGCTGAAGCTTTCTTT	CASSPSTDRAEAFF
TRBD1	TRBJ1-2	-	TRBV19	TGTGCCAGTAGTAACAGGGGAGAATATGGCTACACCTTC	CASSNRGEYGYTF
-	TRBJ2-5	-	TRBV12-3/TRBV12-4	TGTGCCAGCAGTTTGTCCGGGGGCGTCGAGACCCAGTACTTC	CASSLSGGVETQYF
-	TRBJ2-3	-	TRBV2	TGTGCCAGCAGTGAAGACGTAGCGGCCGCAGATACGCAGTATTTT	CASSEDVAAADTQYF
TRBD1	TRBJ2-3	-	TRBV7-9	TGTGCCAGCAGGCCCTTGGGGGCGGACAGGGCGGTAGATACGCAGTATTTT	CASRPLGADRAVDTQYF
-	TRBJ2-4	-	TRBV2	TGTGCCAGCAGTAGTGAGGGCTCGGCCAAAAACATTCAGTACTTC	CASSSEGSAKNIQYF
TRBD1	TRBJ2-1	-	TRBV10-1	TGCGCCAGCAGTGCGTCCGGGACAGGGAACCGGTTCTTC	CASSASGTGNRFF
-	TRBJ2-1	-	TRBV7-3	TGTGCCAGCAGCTTACAACGGGAGATAGGTGAGCAGTTCTTC	CASSLQREIGEQFF
-	TRBJ2-5	-	TRBV27	TGTGCCAGCAGTTTAATGCCTATTGGGGAGACCCAGTACTTC	CASSLMPIGETQYF
TRBD2	TRBJ2-1	once	TRBV27	TGTGCCAGCAGTCACCGACTAGCGGGAGCCAAAGATGAGCAGTTCTTC	CASSHRLAGAKDEQFF
-	TRBJ1-1	-	TRBV9	TGTGCCAGCAGCGTCAGCGGATGGACTGAAGCTTTCTTT	CASSVSGWTEAFF
-	TRBJ1-2	-	TRBV25-1	TGTGCCAGCAGTGAAGGGCCGGTGGGCCGCATTGGCTACACCTTC	CASSEGPVGRIGYTF
-	TRBJ1-2	once	TRBV5-6	TGTGCCAGCAGCCCTTACTCGACCCACCCTAGCTACACCTTC	CASSPYSTHPSYTF
-	TRBJ1-1	-	TRBV6-5	TGTGCCAGCAGGCCCTTTTGGGCAGGGCATCAAGCTTTCTTT	CASRPFWAGHQAFF
-	TRBJ2-3	once	TRBV20-1	TGCAGTGCTAGTAGTAGCGGTTGGGGGACAGATACGCAGTATTTT	CSASSSGWGTDTQYF
TRBD1	TRBJ1-1	-	TRBV14	TGTGCCAGCAGCCTCACCGGGACAGGGCTTAACACTGAAGCTTCCTTT	CASSLTGTGLNTEASF
-	TRBJ2-4	-	TRBV7-3	TGTGCCAGCAGCTTATTTACGGGAAACATTCAGTACTTC	CASSLFTGNIQYF
-	TRBJ2-1	-	TRBV10-3	TGTGCCACCCAGGGGGCGGGAGGTGAGCAGTTCTTC	CATQGAGGEQFF
-	TRBJ2-1	-	TRBV12-3/TRBV12-4	TGTGCCAGCAGTTTATCAGCGGGCTACAATGAGCAGTTCTTC	CASSLSAGYNEQFF
-	TRBJ1-3	-	TRBV3-1	TGTGCCAGCAGCCACAGGCGGCAGGGTAGAAACACCATATATTTT	CASSHRRQGRNTIYF
TRBD1	TRBJ1-3	-	TRBV7-2	TGTGCCAGCAGCGCGACAGGGTCCTCTGGAAACACCATATATTTT	CASSATGSSGNTIYF
-	TRBJ2-5	-	TRBV29-1	TGCAGCGTGGCTGGGGTCCTACAAGAGACCCAGTACTTC	CSVAGVLQETQYF
-	TRBJ1-2	-	TRBV10-2	TGCGCCAGCAGTTCAGGGGTTGCCGACTATGGCTACACCTTC	CASSSGVADYGYTF
-	TRBJ1-2	-	TRBV30	TGTGCCTGGAGTGAAAACAGGGTGGCTCTAGGCTACACCTTC	CAWSENRVALGYTF
-	TRBJ2-7	-	TRBV2	TGTGCCAGCAGGGAGGTCCTCTCCTACGAGCAGTACTTC	CASREVLSYEQYF
TRBD2	TRBJ2-7	-	TRBV29-1	TGCAGCGTTGTAATCCAGCGGGGCTCCTACGAGCAGTACTTC	CSVVIQRGSYEQYF
TRBD1	TRBJ1-1	-	TRBV19	TGTGCCAGTAGTTGGGAACAGGGGTCGTCTGAAGCTTTCTTT	CASSWEQGSSEAFF
-	TRBJ1-2	-	TRBV7-9	TGTGCCAGCAGCCCTGTTAACTATGGCTACACCTTC	CASSPVNYGYTF
-	TRBJ2-5	-	TRBV28	TGTGCCAGCAGTTTTTTTGGAGAGACCCAGTACTTC	CASSFFGETQYF